This T cell receptor (beta chain) was identified during a study of OX40 agonist ivuxolimab in advanced cancers. The study, taken as a whole, reports: More expanded clones were found, on average, in CD8+ than in CD4+ T cells. Not determined was the antigen specificity of the expanded peripheral T cells. At 0.1 to 3.0 mg/kg, clonal expansion of CD4+ and CD8+ blood T cells had occurred by week 6.

No patient had autoimmune disease or received systemic immunosuppression. This CDR3 contains 15 residues. The V gene's germline CDR1 is MDHEN and CDR2 SYDVKM. Losses at the gene ends were 6 bases for V and 7 bases for J; bases not matched to a gene: 14. A word on this clone: Its antigen is currently unknown.

Clones were sequenced by immunoSEQ multiplex PCR, and TCRdb holds only the in-frame ones, with some missing. The sample holds about 61,000 clones, less than 85% seen once. Specimen: CD4+ or CD8+ T cells sorted from blood, collected in a trial of the OX40 agonist ivuxolimab. This receptor was identified in an adult with an advanced solid tumor such as melanoma, head and neck, liver or kidney cancer. V is TRBV28 and J is TRBJ1-2; 7 nucleotides line up with TRBD1. CDR3: CASRPLYRGVFGYTF. Here the CDR3 DNA reads TGTGCCAGCAGGCCCTTATACAGGGGTGTTTTTGGCTACACCTTC.